These 16 T cell receptor beta chains originate from one sample sequenced in a study of shared clonotypes between healthy human individuals. Profiled with immunoSEQ multiplex PCR; TCRdb holds only in-frame clones, not every one. The sample holds fewer than 850,000 clones, about 92% seen once. Sequencing used memory CD8+ T cells from PBMCs. Regarding subset: CD45RO+ cells pooled with CCR7-negative TemRA cells. Receptor source: a man younger than 35 in good health. Some clones in this sample may be carry-over from other donors' samples.

The chain employs TRBV28 and TRBJ1-5, with D possibly TRBD1 on 6 matching bases. Between the trimmed V and J ends, which lost 7 bases and 2 bases, there was a span of 18 bases. The CDR3 totals 16 residues. From germline, CDR1 is MDHEN and CDR2 SYDVKM. The CDR3 sequence: CASNPTGGGGNQPQHF. The CDR3, as DNA: TGTGCCAGCAACCCCACTGGGGGGGGCGGCAATCAGCCCCAGCATTTT.

The J gene is TRBJ1-6, the V gene TRBV7-9; D uncertain. Trimming took off 1 base at V and 10 bases at J, with 11 bases between the two ends. The CDR3 covers 14 residues. CDR1 and CDR2 from the germline V gene are SEHNR and FQNEAQ (reference sequence). The CDR3 DNA reads TGTGCCAGCAGCTTAGGAAAGGTAGAATCACCCCTCCACTTT. Residues: CASSLGKVESPLHF. The full variable domain, rest sourced from reference TRBV7-9 and TRBJ1-6, is DTGVSQNPRHKITKRGQNVTFRCDPISEHNRLYWYRQTLGQGPEFLTYFQNEAQLEKSRLLSDRFSAERPKGSFSTLEIQRTEQGDSAMYLCASSLGKVESPLHFGNGTRLTVT.

This chain connects TRBV19 to TRBJ2-7; 10 nucleotides agree with TRBD1. The CDR3 extends over 14 amino acids. V shed 2 bases and J 5 bases; nucleotides not matched to a gene: 3. Germline assignment: CDR1 LNHDA and CDR2 SQIVND (reference sequence). CDR3 sequence reads: CASSIFGQGDEQYF. As DNA, the CDR3 is TGTGCCAGTAGTATATTCGGACAGGGGGACGAGCAGTACTTC. The variable domain in full, with the rest retrieved from reference TRBV19 and TRBJ2-7, is DGGITQSPKYLFRKEGQNVTLSCEQNLNHDAMYWYRQDPGQGLRLIYYSQIVNDFQKGDIAEGYSVSREKKESFPLTVTSAQKNPTAFYLCASSIFGQGDEQYFGPGTRLTVT.

The rearrangement joins TRBV10-3 to TRBJ2-4; TRBD2 agrees at 9 bases. Germline loops: CDR1 ENHRY, CDR2 SYGVKD. The CDR3 consists of 15 residues. With 10 bases clipped from V and 1 base from J, the junction kept 8 bases outside the gene matches. The CDR3 loop reads CATGDLAGAKNIQYF. CDR3 sequence (DNA): TGTGCCACAGGGGATCTAGCGGGGGCCAAAAACATTCAGTACTTC.

This clone has just one count. The V and J genes are TRBV29-1 and TRBJ2-6; D is possibly TRBD2 (6 bases). Per the germline V gene, CDR1 is SQVTM and CDR2 is ANQGSEA. CDR3 length: 13 amino acids. The V end lost 3 bases, the J end lost 6 bases, and 9 bases lay between the germline ends. The CDR3 protein is CSVEEGLANVLTF. As DNA, the CDR3 is TGCAGCGTTGAGGAGGGATTGGCCAACGTCCTGACTTTC. Full variable domain (remainder filled in from reference TRBV29-1 and TRBJ2-6): SAVISQKPSRDICQRGTSLTIQCQVDSQVTMMFWYRQQPGQSLTLIATANQGSEATYESGFVIDKFPISRPNLTFSTLTVSNMSPEDSSIYLCSVEEGLANVLTFGAGSRLTVL.

The chain employs TRBV5-1 and TRBJ2-2; 12 bases line up with TRBD1. V shed 7 bases and J 7 bases; nucleotides not matched to a gene: 14. This CDR3 comprises 17 residues. From germline, CDR1 is SGHRS and CDR2 YFSETQ. The CDR3 DNA sequence: TGCGCCAGCTCAAGAGACGGGACAGGGGGCGAGGACGGGGAGCTGTTTTTT. It is translated as CASSRDGTGGEDGELFF.

This sequence joins TRBV29-1 and TRBJ1-2; 8 bases match TRBD1. Germline lookup yields CDR1 SQVTM and CDR2 ANQGSEA. V lost 1 base to trimming and J lost 4 bases; unmatched junction nucleotides: 5. CDR3 length: 14 amino acids. CDR3 protein: CSVEGRGRFYGYTF. In DNA form, the CDR3 reads TGCAGCGTTGAAGGCAGGGGGCGATTCTATGGCTACACCTTC.

The chain carries TRBV28 and TRBJ2-7, with D perhaps matching TRBD1 or TRBD2 (5 bases each). V dropped 3 bases and J dropped 4 bases, with 10 bases sitting between them. This CDR3 is built from 13 residues. The germline gives CDR1 MDHEN, CDR2 SYDVKM. DNA for the CDR3: TGTGCCAGCAGTTTGGGGGTTGAGTACGAGCAGTACTTC. This sequence encodes CASSLGVEYEQYF.

The genes are TRBV11-2 and TRBJ2-3, with 13 bases lining up with TRBD2. The CDR3 has 13 amino acids. Germline values: CDR1 SGHAT, CDR2 FQNNGV. Trimming cost V 3 bases and J 11 bases; bases outside gene matches: 2. CDR3 sequence: CASSFGTSGEQYF. Written as DNA, the CDR3 is TGTGCCAGCAGCTTTGGGACTAGCGGGGAGCAGTATTTT.

The chain is built from TRBV5-1 and TRBJ2-7; 9 nucleotides line up with TRBD1. Per the germline V gene, CDR1 is SGHRS and CDR2 is YFSETQ. The ends lost 3 bases at V and 5 bases at J; junction bases unmatched: 15. This CDR3 spans 17 amino acids. The CDR3 spells CASSSGQGRMIMDEQYF. CDR3 nucleotides: TGCGCCAGCAGCTCTGGACAGGGGCGGATGATTATGGACGAGCAGTACTTC.

The gene calls are TRBV7-3 and TRBJ1-4; no clear D gene. V dropped 2 bases and J dropped 12 bases, with 19 bases sitting between them. In germline, CDR1 is SGHTA, CDR2 FQGTGA. The CDR3 runs 15 residues. CDR3 in amino acids: CASSLERSHGGELFF. The CDR3 nucleotides read TGTGCCAGCAGCTTAGAACGCAGCCATGGTGGGGAACTGTTTTTT.

This rearrangement joins TRBV27 to TRBJ2-7; tentative D call: TRBD2 (6 bases). Per germline, CDR1 MNHEY and CDR2 SMNVEV (reference sequence). The CDR3 is 12 amino acids. V dropped 11 bases and J dropped 2 bases, with 13 bases sitting between them. The CDR3 DNA reads as TGTGCCGTCGGGACTGGTCCCTACGAGCAGTACTTC. Residues: CAVGTGPYEQYF.

As for this clone: Other DNA sequences in this specimen translate into the identical CDR3. This sequence joins TRBV9 and TRBJ2-2; D is undetermined. Germline V gives CDR1 SGDLS, CDR2 YYNGEE. V was shortened by 0 bases and J by 2 bases, with 5 bases between the two germline ends. There are 14 residues in the CDR3. The DNA of the CDR3 is TGTGCCAGCAGCGTAGTAGGAAACACCGGGGAGCTGTTTTTT. Its protein product is CASSVVGNTGELFF.

The rearrangement joins TRBV28 to TRBJ1-3, with a weak D call TRBD1 (5 bases). This CDR3 is 18 amino acids long. The ends were cut back, 7 bases at V and 6 bases at J, with 28 bases in the middle. Looked up from germline, CDR1 is MDHEN and CDR2 is SYDVKM. The CDR3: CASITPARQSEGPNTIYF. The CDR3, as DNA: TGTGCCAGCATCACGCCCGCTAGACAGTCTGAGGGTCCAAACACCATATATTTT.

The chain uses TRBV25-1 and TRBJ2-5, with D perhaps TRBD1 (6 bases). This CDR3 has 17 residues. CDR1 and CDR2 (germline): MGHDK, SYGVNS. V was pared by 3 bases and J by 3 bases, with 20 bases between. CDR3 coding DNA: TGTGCCAGCAGTGAGCCGGTCCGACAGGCAAAAAAAGAGACCCAGTACTTC. It encodes CASSEPVRQAKKETQYF.

This sequence joins TRBV4-1 and TRBJ2-2; no clear D. There are 15 residues in the CDR3. Germline lookup yields CDR1 MGHRA and CDR2 YSYEKL. V was shortened by 0 bases and J by 5 bases, with 10 bases between the two germline ends. The CDR3 reads CASSQEPVGTGELFF. DNA for the CDR3: TGCGCCAGCAGCCAAGAGCCCGTTGGAACCGGGGAGCTGTTTTTT.